The clone carrying this T cell receptor beta chain was picked up many times. The sample originates from a study of T-cell reconstitution after alpha-beta-depleted transplantation in children. Library preparation (for TCRbeta) was performed with unique molecular identifiers. MiXCR, run by TCRdb on the PCR reads, gives a single entry per CDR3 protein. The data contain hundreds of thousands of distinct CDR3 sequences, around 17% of them singletons. Trimming stripped 2 bases from V and 3 bases from J, with 13 bases between. Germline V gene lookup returns CDR1 DFQATT and CDR2 SNEGSKA (reference sequence). CDR3 length: 14 residues.

The sequences come from PBMCs from the stem cell graft donor, collected from the stem cell graft. This TCR derives from a human donor who donated a stem cell graft to a child with acute myeloid leukemia. V and J are TRBV20-1 and TRBJ1-2, with D uncertain. The CDR3 nucleotides are TGCAGTGCTAGAACCAGGCCTACCTACTATGGCTACACCTTC. It yields the protein CSARTRPTYYGYTF.